Shown below are 18 T cell receptor beta chains from a single sample sequenced in a study of blood T cell repertoires in COVID-19. Measured with immunoSEQ multiplex PCR; TCRdb has only the in-frame clones, and not every one. The sample records fewer than 80,000 clones, around 90% being singletons. Sequencing used peripheral blood. Every receptor here comes from a human donor in a cohort sampled during active COVID-19.

This clone was counted between two and nine times. CDR3 sequence: CASSRGSTEAFF. The CDR3 DNA reads TGTGCCAGCAGCCGTGGGAGCACTGAAGCTTTCTTT. The gene calls are TRBV11-2 and TRBJ1-1; D call uncertain. Trimming shortened V by 5 bases and J by 4 bases, and 8 bases separated the two germline ends. CDR1 and CDR2 (germline): SGHAT, FQNNGV. CDR3 length equals 12 residues.

J is TRBJ2-5 and V is TRBV18; possible D gene TRBD2, 5 bases. Germline CDR1 is KGHSH and CDR2 is LQKENI. This CDR3 contains 15 residues. V lost 0 bases and J lost 1, with 9 bases in between. The CDR3 nucleotides are TGTGCCAGCTCACCACCCTTGGGAGCCCAAGAGACCCAGTACTTC. It yields the protein CASSPPLGAQETQYF.

This chain connects TRBV6-4 to TRBJ1-5; D unclear. The germline CDR1 and CDR2 sequences are MRHNA and SNTAGT. The CDR3 runs to 15 residues. Trimming cost V 4 bases and J 3 bases, with 13 bases left between them. In DNA, the CDR3 is TGTGCCAGCAGTGGCTCCTACAGAAACAATCAGCCCCAGCATTTT. Its translation: CASSGSYRNNQPQHF.

The rearrangement uses TRBV19 and TRBJ1-2, with 8 nucleotides matching TRBD1. V was pared by 6 bases and J by 4 bases, with 4 bases of the junction left unmatched. This CDR3 comprises 13 residues. CDR1 is LNHDA, CDR2 SQIVND, per germline (reference sequence). The CDR3 region is CASRDGTGYGYTF. DNA of the CDR3: TGTGCCAGTAGAGATGGGACAGGCTATGGCTACACCTTC.

The chain joins TRBV6-4 to TRBJ1-6; unclear D gene. The CDR3 length is 14 residues. V gave up 3 bases and J gave up 10 bases, with 13 bases separating them. CDR1 and CDR2 (germline): MRHNA, SNTAGT. This CDR3 is CASSDGGLGSPLHF. The CDR3 nucleotides read TGTGCCAGCAGTGATGGAGGGTTGGGCTCACCCCTCCACTTT.

This chain joins TRBV9 and TRBJ2-2; no clear D. The V and J ends lost 5 bases and 2 bases respectively, with 10 bases between them. CDR1 is SGDLS and CDR2 is YYNGEE in the germline V gene. The CDR3 runs to 14 residues. The CDR3 DNA follows: TGTGCCAGCAGAAACAACATAAACACCGGGGAGCTGTTTTTT. Amino acids: CASRNNINTGELFF.

The chain couples TRBV24-1 to TRBJ2-2, with 10 bases matching TRBD2. Germline V gene sequence: CDR1 KGHDR, CDR2 SFDVKD. The V gene end was trimmed by 4 bases and the J gene end by 4 bases; junction bases not matched to a gene: 8. The CDR3 totals 17 residues. The CDR3 coding sequence is TGTGCCACCAGTGACCGGAAAATAGCGGGGGGCACCGGGGAGCTGTTTTTT. Its protein is CATSDRKIAGGTGELFF.

V and J are TRBV3-1 (or the pseudogene TRBV3-2) and TRBJ1-1, with 10 bases aligning to TRBD1. The CDR3 totals 14 residues. V lost 4 bases, J lost 3 bases, and 2 bases stayed unmatched. Germline V CDR1 and CDR2: LGHDT, YNNKEL (reference sequence). CDR3 loop: CASSRGQGDTEAFF. CDR3 bases: TGTGCCAGCAGCCGAGGACAGGGGGACACTGAAGCTTTCTTT.

This chain uses TRBV6-2 or TRBV6-3 with TRBJ1-4; 7 bases are shared with TRBD1. Germline V gene data show CDR1 as MNHEY and CDR2 as SVGEGT. V shed 5 bases, J shed 0 bases, and the junction held 15 bases outside the gene matches. This CDR3 is 19 amino acids long. The CDR3 region is CASSPPTGSHHSTNEKLFF. Written as DNA, the CDR3 is TGTGCCAGCAGTCCACCGACAGGGTCTCACCACTCAACTAATGAAAAACTGTTTTTT.

This clone was counted between two and nine times. The rearrangement joins TRBV5-1 to TRBJ1-3, with D maybe TRBD1 (6 bases). With 4 bases removed from V and 0 bases from J, the gap between germline ends came to 14 bases. Per the germline V gene, CDR1 is SGHRS and CDR2 is YFSETQ. The CDR3 has 16 residues. CDR3 DNA sequence: TGCGCCAGCAGCCGGATGGACAGTCCCTCTGGAAACACCATATATTTT. Protein product: CASSRMDSPSGNTIYF.

The chain carries TRBV7-9 and TRBJ2-1; 8 bases line up with TRBD2. The CDR3 is 15 residues long. The V and J ends lost 0 bases and 5 bases, in that order; junction bases with no gene match: 3. CDR1 is SEHNR, CDR2 FQNEAQ, per germline (reference sequence). In DNA, the CDR3 is TGTGCCAGCAGCTTAGCCGCGGGGGGCAACAATGAGCAGTTCTTC. It translates to CASSLAAGGNNEQFF.

V is TRBV29-1 and J is TRBJ2-1, with TRBD2 matching 9 bases. The CDR3 is 12 residues long. V lost 7 bases to trimming and J lost 5 bases; unmatched junction nucleotides: 3. In germline, CDR1 is SQVTM, CDR2 ANQGSEA. CDR3 coding DNA: TGCAGCGGACTAGCGGAAGACAATGAGCAGTTCTTC. It encodes CSGLAEDNEQFF.

The chain links TRBV24-1 to TRBJ1-1; D possibly corresponds to TRBD1 (5 bases). Germline V CDR1 and CDR2: KGHDR, SFDVKD. This CDR3 comprises 13 residues. Trimming took 3 bases from V and 4 from J, leaving 8 bases between them. Here the CDR3 DNA reads TGTGCCACCAGTGATGGGACTTCCACTGAAGCTTTCTTT. The encoded protein is CATSDGTSTEAFF.

This clone showed up just once. The chain has TRBV19 and TRBJ1-2; TRBD1 might be the D (6 bases). CDR1 is LNHDA, CDR2 SQIVND, per germline (reference sequence). V lost 3 bases, J lost 4 bases, and 12 bases lay in between. The CDR3 covers 14 residues. As DNA, the CDR3 is TGTGCCAGTAGTATGGCGGGGGGCAGCTATGGCTACACCTTC. This translates into CASSMAGGSYGYTF.

This chain connects TRBV7-9 to TRBJ1-4; weak D call: TRBD1 (6 bases). V was cut by 6 bases and J by 8 bases, with 19 bases left in between. This CDR3 comprises 15 residues. Germline assignment: CDR1 SEHNR and CDR2 FQNEAQ (reference sequence). CDR3 loop: CASSPAPGAGEKLFF. CDR3 nucleotide sequence: TGTGCCAGCAGTCCCGCCCCAGGGGCCGGGGAAAAACTGTTTTTT.

This chain connects TRBV15 to TRBJ2-3; 8 bases line up with TRBD2. J gave up 2 bases and V 1 base, and 20 bases lay outside the gene matches. The CDR3 consists of 21 residues. Germline V gene lookup returns CDR1 LNHNV and CDR2 YYDKDF (reference sequence). The CDR3 here is CATSRVGVTSGPRDFTDTQYF. DNA of the CDR3: TGTGCCACCAGCAGAGTTGGGGTAACTAGCGGACCTCGGGACTTCACAGATACGCAGTATTTT.

The chain is built from TRBV27 and TRBJ2-5; weak D call: TRBD2 (7 bases). The CDR3 extends over 15 amino acids. From germline, CDR1 is MNHEY and CDR2 SMNVEV (reference sequence). V was clipped by 5 bases and J by 13 bases, with 26 bases between them. The CDR3 sequence: CASSATFAGAPPWYF. The CDR3 DNA is TGTGCCAGCAGTGCCACCTTTGCGGGGGCTCCTCCGTGGTACTTC.

The V and J genes are TRBV28 and TRBJ2-3; TRBD2 matches at 13 bases. CDR1 is MDHEN and CDR2 is SYDVKM in the germline V gene. V lost 7 bases to trimming and J lost 3 bases; unmatched junction nucleotides: 13. The CDR3 sequence is 18 residues long. The chain's CDR3 is CASTRTSGSILGTDTQYF. The DNA of the CDR3 is TGTGCCAGCACTCGGACTAGCGGGAGTATTTTGGGAACAGATACGCAGTATTTT.